The 20 T cell receptor beta chains below all came from one sample that was sequenced in a study of OX40 agonist ivuxolimab in advanced cancers. Method: immunoSEQ multiplex PCR; TCRdb's copy keeps in-frame clones and lacks some. The sample lists under 85,000 clones; about 81% were seen once. This specimen consisted of CD4+ or CD8+ T cells sorted from blood, obtained in a trial of the OX40 agonist ivuxolimab. The source of these receptors is an adult with an advanced solid tumor such as melanoma, head and neck, liver or kidney cancer.

There are a few counts of this clone. The V call is TRBV25-1, the J call TRBJ2-7, with D maybe TRBD1 (5 bases). Germline V gene data show CDR1 as MGHDK and CDR2 as SYGVNS. The CDR3 runs 13 residues. Trimming took 6 bases from V and 6 from J, leaving 15 bases between them. This CDR3 reads CASSLPGLPEQYF. The CDR3 nucleotides read TGTGCCAGCAGCCTGCCAGGGCTGCCCGAGCAGTACTTC.

V and J are TRBV28 and TRBJ1-2; 9 bases match TRBD1. Germline V gene sequence: CDR1 MDHEN, CDR2 SYDVKM. The CDR3 consists of 14 residues. V lost 8 bases to trimming and J lost 4 bases; unmatched junction nucleotides: 8. This chain's CDR3 is CASSPGQGAYGYTF. The DNA for the CDR3 is TGTGCCAGCTCTCCGGGACAGGGAGCCTATGGCTACACCTTC.

The chain has TRBV19 and TRBJ1-1; 9 bases match TRBD1. CDR1 is LNHDA and CDR2 is SQIVND in the germline V gene (reference sequence). The V segment lost 6 bases and the J segment 4 bases; nucleotides outside the gene matches: 15. This CDR3 contains 17 residues. The CDR3 sequence: CASSKTPGQGRSTEAFF. The CDR3 bases are TGTGCCAGTAGCAAAACCCCGGGACAGGGACGGAGCACTGAAGCTTTCTTT.

V and J are TRBV7-8 and TRBJ1-1, with D hard to call. The CDR3 contains 14 residues. Trimming left V 5 bases short and J 1 base short, with 11 bases between. From germline, CDR1 is SGHVS and CDR2 FQNEAQ. The DNA of the CDR3 is TGTGCCAGCAGCCCCGGATTGGCGAACACTGAAGCTTTCTTT. Translated: CASSPGLANTEAFF.

The chain employs TRBV11-2 and TRBJ2-7; TRBD1 agrees at 8 bases. Germline lookup yields CDR1 SGHAT and CDR2 FQNNGV. V lost 1 base, J lost 7 bases, and 9 bases stayed unmatched. This CDR3 is built from 15 residues. The CDR3 region is CASSLAGQGGEEQYF. DNA for the CDR3: TGTGCCAGCAGCTTAGCCGGACAGGGCGGAGAAGAGCAGTACTTC.

The CDR3 sequence is CASRTGTEAYEQYF. The CDR3 region has the DNA TGTGCCAGCAGAACCGGGACCGAAGCCTACGAGCAGTACTTC. The rearrangement joins TRBV6-6 to TRBJ2-7, with D perhaps TRBD1 or TRBD2 (5 bases each). Germline CDR1 MNHNY, CDR2 SVGAGI (reference sequence). The CDR3 contains 14 residues. Trimming left V 6 bases short and J 2 bases short, with 14 bases between.

J is TRBJ1-3 and V is TRBV19; no definite D call. The CDR3 consists of 13 residues. The germline V and J ends were trimmed by 3 bases and 4 bases, with 7 bases remaining between them. Germline V gene data show CDR1 as LNHDA and CDR2 as SQIVND (reference sequence). CDR3 bases: TGTGCCAGTAGTATTCGCTACGGAAACACCATATATTTT. Its translation is CASSIRYGNTIYF.

The CDR3 coding sequence is TGTGCCAGCAGTGAAAGTTCCCGAGGAGGCTACACCTTC. As protein: CASSESSRGGYTF. This chain uses TRBV6-1 with TRBJ1-2; no clear D. Germline V lookup: CDR1 MNHNS, CDR2 SASEGT. V lost 2 bases, J lost 8 bases, and 12 bases lay in between. CDR3 size: 13 residues.

This chain joins TRBV6-5 and TRBJ1-4; TRBD1 might be the D (5 bases). The germline gives CDR1 MNHEY, CDR2 SVGAGI. The germline V and J ends were trimmed by 4 bases and 5 bases, with 17 bases remaining between them. This CDR3 has 16 amino acids. CDR3 loop: CASSLDRPARNEKLFF. The CDR3 coding sequence is TGTGCCAGCAGTTTAGACAGACCCGCGCGGAATGAAAAACTGTTTTTT.

J is TRBJ2-7 and V is TRBV5-4; D unresolved. The germline CDR1 and CDR2 sequences are SGHNT and YYREEE (reference sequence). This CDR3 region has 11 residues. V dropped 4 bases and J dropped 5 bases, with 7 bases sitting between them. The CDR3 sequence: CASSRENEQYF. CDR3 nucleotides: TGTGCCAGCAGCCGAGAGAACGAGCAGTACTTC.

The rearrangement links TRBV5-1 to TRBJ1-1; 8 bases map to TRBD1. V was pared by 2 bases and J by 4 bases, with 1 base of the junction left unmatched. There are 13 residues in the CDR3. The germline CDR1 and CDR2 sequences are SGHRS and YFSETQ. The CDR3 DNA reads TGCGCCAGCAGCTTAGACAGGGGCACTGAAGCTTTCTTT. Protein: CASSLDRGTEAFF. The variable domain in full, with the rest retrieved from reference TRBV5-1 and TRBJ1-1, is KAGVTQTPRYLIKTRGQQVTLSCSPISGHRSVSWYQQTPGQGLQFLFEYFSETQRNKGNFPGRFSGRQFSNSRSEMNVSTLELGDSALYLCASSLDRGTEAFFGQGTRLTVV.

The J gene is TRBJ2-4, the V gene TRBV19; 8 positions agree with TRBD2. The CDR3 runs 15 residues. V lost 1 base and J lost 9; bases outside the gene matches: 8. Germline V gives CDR1 LNHDA, CDR2 SQIVND (reference sequence). CDR3 sequence reads: CASSIVDSGALIQYF. The DNA of the CDR3 is TGTGCCAGTAGTATAGTTGATAGCGGGGCCCTCATTCAGTACTTC.

This clone appeared a few times. The rearrangement links TRBV7-2 to TRBJ2-1; TRBD1 might be the D (6 bases). Germline V gene sequence: CDR1 SGHTA, CDR2 FQGNSA. V was trimmed by 3 bases and J by 5 bases, leaving 8 bases between them. The CDR3 is made up of 13 amino acids. The CDR3 region is CASSLGANNEQFF. In DNA, the CDR3 is TGTGCCAGCAGCTTGGGGGCCAACAATGAGCAGTTCTTC.

This chain connects TRBV7-2 to TRBJ2-1; D is ambiguous. V was trimmed by 4 bases and J by 12 bases, leaving 13 bases between them. Per germline, CDR1 SGHTA and CDR2 FQGNSA. The CDR3 has 12 residues. CDR3 sequence (DNA): TGTGCCAGCAGCTCGCCCGGCCTTCCGCAGTTCTTC. Its translation is CASSSPGLPQFF. The full variable domain, with the rest looked up from reference TRBV7-2 and TRBJ2-1, is GAGVSQSPSNKVTEKGKDVELRCDPISGHTALYWYRQSLGQGLEFLIYFQGNSAPDKSGLPSDRFSAERTGGSVSTLTIQRTQQEDSAVYLCASSSPGLPQFFGPGTRLTVL.

The chain employs TRBV5-1 and TRBJ1-1; 10 positions agree with TRBD1. There are 15 residues in the CDR3. Germline lookup yields CDR1 SGHRS and CDR2 YFSETQ. Trimming took 4 bases from V and 1 from J; bases not matched to a gene: 4. The DNA of the CDR3 is TGCGCCAGCAGCGCGGACAGGGGGTCGAACACTGAAGCTTTCTTT. It codes for CASSADRGSNTEAFF.

V is TRBV19 and J is TRBJ1-1, with D possibly matching TRBD1 (5 bases). The germline gives CDR1 LNHDA, CDR2 SQIVND (reference sequence). The V end lost 3 bases, the J end lost 3 bases, and 11 bases lay between the germline ends. This CDR3 has 14 amino acids. CDR3 in amino acids: CASSIWGGDTEAFF. In DNA, the CDR3 is TGTGCCAGTAGTATTTGGGGCGGGGACACTGAAGCTTTCTTT.

A single count supports this clone. The CDR3 coding sequence is TGCGCCAGCAGCCAAGAAGGTGGTCGGACCGGGGAGCTGTTTTTT. It is translated as CASSQEGGRTGELFF. The V and J genes are TRBV4-1 and TRBJ2-2; D call uncertain. Trimming shortened V by 0 bases and J by 5 bases, and 10 bases separated the two germline ends. The CDR3 is 15 residues long. CDR1 is MGHRA, CDR2 YSYEKL, per germline.

J is TRBJ2-2 and V is TRBV15; no reliable D call. The germline V gene has CDR1 LNHNV and CDR2 YYDKDF (reference sequence). Trimming cost V 0 bases and J 5 bases, with 7 bases left between them. The CDR3 runs 14 residues. In DNA, the CDR3 is TGTGCCACCAGCAGAGATTTTGGTACCGGGGAGCTGTTTTTT. As protein: CATSRDFGTGELFF.

This chain uses TRBV7-2 with TRBJ2-5; TRBD2 matches at 9 bases. Germline V lookup: CDR1 SGHTA, CDR2 FQGNSA. The CDR3 totals 14 residues. J gave up 4 bases and V 5 bases, and 5 bases lay outside the gene matches. CDR3 residues: CASSQNSGRETQYF. CDR3 nucleotide sequence: TGTGCCAGCAGCCAAAATAGCGGGAGAGAGACCCAGTACTTC.

V gene TRBV29-1 combines with J gene TRBJ2-3; D is ambiguous. The CDR3 spans 14 residues. Germline values: CDR1 SQVTM, CDR2 ANQGSEA. V was trimmed by 4 bases and J by 0 bases, leaving 11 bases between them. The CDR3 sequence: CSVGPPQSTDTQYF. The CDR3, as DNA: TGCAGCGTTGGACCCCCACAGAGCACAGATACGCAGTATTTT.